The T cell receptor (beta chain) described here comes from a study of shared clonotypes between healthy human individuals (TCRdb year 2020). About the study as a whole: Two women and three men aged 18 to 49 years were included in the cohort. For each donor, CD4 naive and CD4 memory were each given three plates, CD8 naive was given two plates, and CD8 memory was given one plate. To estimate repertoire size and how much clonotype sharing occurs between individuals, the study deeply sequenced the blood TCR repertoires of about 5 healthy adults. To increase sequencing depth and limit assay-specific biases, different laboratories used diverse techniques to prepare libraries and sequence TCR repertoires. Per donor, leukapheresis produced somewhere between about 0.9 and 9.5 billion PBMCs. Overall study outcomes, separate from this receptor: When several donors were compared, the shared fraction of clonotypes was roughly 5% for naive CD4, 3.5% to 4% for naive CD8, roughly 2.5% for memory CD4, and approximately 0.4% for memory CD8. Incomplete sequencing was indicated by rarefaction of sorted-subset datasets, despite the large sequencing depth. Sampling was limited to blood, and TCR repertoires in tissue likely differ from TCR repertoires in blood. Larger estimated clonotype richness was generally found for naive subsets than for memory subsets. Pairwise subsampling indicated that sequencing depth was expected to affect the degree of clonotype sharing among donors. Compared with non-shared clonotypes, clonotypes shared by all four sorted-subset donors had higher generation probabilities. The genetic and exposure-history diversity represented was limited by the small number of donors.

Healthy HIV-negative adults with no recently reported acute infections or vaccinations were included as donors. Every donor was a Caucasian adult residing in Nashville, Tennessee, USA. Magnetic negative selection was used to enrich CD4+ T cells, after which naive cells were positively selected on CD45RA and the negative fraction became the memory subset. Blood was obtained by leukapheresis, after which PBMCs were separated by Ficoll-Histopaque density gradient centrifugation and cryopreserved in liquid nitrogen vapor phase. Analytical flow cytometry was used to check the purity and quantity of each magnetically sorted T cell population. From each sorted fraction, genomic DNA was isolated and quantified by UV absorbance on a Nanodrop 2000c. Using the deep immunoSEQ assay, multiplex PCR amplified TCR CDR3 regions from genomic DNA. Genomic DNA extracted from each cell subset was distributed evenly over all wells of several immunoSEQ 96-well plates, and each plate served as one replicate. For sorted subsets, about 200 ng genomic DNA, equal to 30,000 or so T cell genomes, was loaded into each replicate PCR. The purified libraries were quantified using a Qubit 3.0 fluorometer, sized with a Bioanalyzer 2100, and then quantified again using the KAPA Library Quantification kit. A separate single-read 150-cycle Illumina NextSeq 550 flow cell was used to sequence each immunoSEQ 96-well plate. In the paper's pipeline: Because the immunoSEQ output held only junctional sequences and lacked quality scores, the filtering could not match the filtering applied to full-length reads. Sequences were annotated with PyIR, a Python wrapper for IgBLAST v1.9, using IMGT germline references to assign V/J genes and CDR3. Any read was removed if the V/J assignment was weak (E-value above 1e-6), the CDR3 was missing, or the read contained stop codons, out-of-frame junctions, or ambiguous translated residues. V3J clonotypes were defined by identical inferred V gene, J gene, and CDR3 amino acid sequence. To compute the percentage overlap between repertoires, the number of shared unique clonotypes was divided by the size of the smaller repertoire. Three approaches were used to assess repertoire richness: RTK rarefaction, the Chao1 estimator, and Recon v2.1 estimates of unobserved clonotypes. Generation probabilities for all TCRbeta clonotypes obtained by the gDNA method from a handful of donors were computed using OLGA. TCRdb took over this immuneACCESS table, retaining in-frame rearrangements with V and J assigned. Such tables are incomplete; in checked studies, under half of the missing clones stem from an unresolved V gene, and the remainder is unexplained. The V and J calls and clone size are taken from that table; D and trimming were inferred from the DNA. The sample table records roughly 1,000,000 clones; around 82% of these occur just once. The ten largest account for roughly 0.56% of the sample.

The germline V gene (reference sequence) yields WNHNN for CDR1 and SYGVQD for CDR2. The CDR3, cysteine through phenylalanine, is 15 amino acids long. The retained sequence is limited to the CDR3, 45 bases, with the frame set at the first base. Cut back by 3 bases and 1 base, the V and J ends lie 12 bases apart. As regards this clone: It has no known antigen specificity. Base quality data are lacking; no much larger clone is found one base away.

The chain is assembled from TRBV10-1 and TRBJ1-1, with no D gene named confidently. The source of this sequence is a man aged 18 to 35 in good health. Some clones in this sample may be carry-over from other donors' samples. What was sequenced was memory CD4+ T cells from PBMCs. The cell subset or site label of this sample denotes: CD45RA-negative fraction. The CDR3 region reads CASSEVKAGNTEAFF. In nucleotide form, the sequence is TGCGCCAGCAGTGAAGTAAAGGCGGGGAACACTGAAGCTTTCTTT.